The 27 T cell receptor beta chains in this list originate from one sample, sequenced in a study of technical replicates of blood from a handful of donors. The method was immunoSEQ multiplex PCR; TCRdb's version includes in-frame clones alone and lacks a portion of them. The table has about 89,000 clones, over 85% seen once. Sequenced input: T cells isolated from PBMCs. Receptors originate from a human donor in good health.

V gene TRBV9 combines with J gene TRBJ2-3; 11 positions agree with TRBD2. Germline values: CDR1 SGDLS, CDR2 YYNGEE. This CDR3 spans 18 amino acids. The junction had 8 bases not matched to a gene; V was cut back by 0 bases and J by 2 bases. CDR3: CASSVGVLAGAPTDTQYF. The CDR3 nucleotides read TGTGCCAGCAGCGTAGGAGTACTAGCGGGGGCCCCCACAGATACGCAGTATTTT.

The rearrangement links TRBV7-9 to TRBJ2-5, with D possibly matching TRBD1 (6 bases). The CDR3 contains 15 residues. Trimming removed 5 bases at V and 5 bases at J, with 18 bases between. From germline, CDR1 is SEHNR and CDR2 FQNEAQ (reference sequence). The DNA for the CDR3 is TGTGCCAGCAGCCCGCCTGACAGGTTTAGGGAGACCCAGTACTTC. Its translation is CASSPPDRFRETQYF.

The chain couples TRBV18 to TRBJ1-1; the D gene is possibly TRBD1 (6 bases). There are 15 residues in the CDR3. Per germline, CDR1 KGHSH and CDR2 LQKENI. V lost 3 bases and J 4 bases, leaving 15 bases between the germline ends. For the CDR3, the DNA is TGTGCCAGCTCACCTACTACAGGGATGGGCACTGAAGCTTTCTTT. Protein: CASSPTTGMGTEAFF. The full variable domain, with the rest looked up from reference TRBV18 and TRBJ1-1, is NAGVMQNPRHLVRRRGQEARLRCSPMKGHSHVYWYRQLPEEGLKFMVYLQKENIIDESGMPKERFSAEFPKEGPSILRIQQVVRGDSAAYFCASSPTTGMGTEAFFGQGTRLTVV.

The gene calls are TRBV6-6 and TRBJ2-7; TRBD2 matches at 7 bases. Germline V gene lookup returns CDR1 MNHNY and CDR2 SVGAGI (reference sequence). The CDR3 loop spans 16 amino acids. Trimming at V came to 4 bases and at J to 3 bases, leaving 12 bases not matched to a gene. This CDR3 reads CASSFPAGGSGYEQYF. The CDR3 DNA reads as TGTGCCAGCAGTTTCCCCGCCGGCGGGAGCGGCTACGAGCAGTACTTC.

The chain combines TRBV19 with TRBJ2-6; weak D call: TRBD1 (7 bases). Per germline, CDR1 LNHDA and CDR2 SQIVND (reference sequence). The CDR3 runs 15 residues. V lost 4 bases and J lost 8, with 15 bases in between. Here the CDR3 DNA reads TGTGCCAGTAGTACTGACAGGGACTCTCCCAACGTCCTGACTTTC. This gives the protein CASSTDRDSPNVLTF.

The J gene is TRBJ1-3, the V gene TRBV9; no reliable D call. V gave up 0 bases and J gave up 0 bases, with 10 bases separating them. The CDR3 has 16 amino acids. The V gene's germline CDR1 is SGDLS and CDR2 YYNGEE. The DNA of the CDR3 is TGTGCCAGCAGCGTAGCACCGCGCTTCTCTGGAAACACCATATATTTT. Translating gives CASSVAPRFSGNTIYF.

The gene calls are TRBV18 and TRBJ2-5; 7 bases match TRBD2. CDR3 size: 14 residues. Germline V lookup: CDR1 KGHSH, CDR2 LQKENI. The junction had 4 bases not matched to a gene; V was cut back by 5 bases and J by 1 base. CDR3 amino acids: CASSSTGGQETQYF. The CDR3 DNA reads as TGTGCCAGCTCATCCACGGGAGGCCAAGAGACCCAGTACTTC.

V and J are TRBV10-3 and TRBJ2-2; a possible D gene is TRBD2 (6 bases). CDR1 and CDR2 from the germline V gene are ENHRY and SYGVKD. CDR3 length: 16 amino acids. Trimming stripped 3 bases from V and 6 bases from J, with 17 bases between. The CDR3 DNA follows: TGTGCCATCAGTGACCCGGGAGAAGTGGTTGCCGGGGAGCTGTTTTTT. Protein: CAISDPGEVVAGELFF.

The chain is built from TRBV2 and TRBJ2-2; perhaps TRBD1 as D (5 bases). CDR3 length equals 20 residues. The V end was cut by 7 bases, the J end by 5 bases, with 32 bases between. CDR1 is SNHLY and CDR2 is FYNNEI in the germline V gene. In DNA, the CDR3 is TGTGCCAGCATTTACTTGGGGCGCAGGAGAGCGATGGAGAATACCGGGGAGCTGTTTTTT. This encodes CASIYLGRRRAMENTGELFF.

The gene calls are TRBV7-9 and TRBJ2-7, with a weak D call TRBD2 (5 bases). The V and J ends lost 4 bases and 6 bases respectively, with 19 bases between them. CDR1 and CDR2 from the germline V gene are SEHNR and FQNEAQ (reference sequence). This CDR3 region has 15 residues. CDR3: CASSSTGNPLREQYF. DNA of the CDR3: TGTGCCAGCAGCTCAACGGGGAACCCCCTTCGCGAGCAGTACTTC.

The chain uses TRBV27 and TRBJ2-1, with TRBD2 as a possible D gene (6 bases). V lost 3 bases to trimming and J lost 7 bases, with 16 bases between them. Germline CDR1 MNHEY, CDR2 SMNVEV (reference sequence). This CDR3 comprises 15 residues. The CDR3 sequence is CASSFNGRSSNEQFF. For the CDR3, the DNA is TGTGCCAGCAGTTTTAACGGGAGATCCAGTAATGAGCAGTTCTTC.

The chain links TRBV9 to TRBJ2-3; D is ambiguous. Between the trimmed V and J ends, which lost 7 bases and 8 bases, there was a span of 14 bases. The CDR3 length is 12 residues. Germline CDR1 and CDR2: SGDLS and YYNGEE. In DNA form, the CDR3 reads TGTGCCAGCGGCCCCTCAGTTTTTACGCAGTATTTT. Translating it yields CASGPSVFTQYF.

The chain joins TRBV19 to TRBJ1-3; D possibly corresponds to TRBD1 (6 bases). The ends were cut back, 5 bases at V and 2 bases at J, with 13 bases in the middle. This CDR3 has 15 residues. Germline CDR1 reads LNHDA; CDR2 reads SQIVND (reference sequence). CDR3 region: CASSWAGTPGNTIYF. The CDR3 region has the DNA TGTGCCAGTAGTTGGGCCGGGACACCTGGAAACACCATATATTTT.

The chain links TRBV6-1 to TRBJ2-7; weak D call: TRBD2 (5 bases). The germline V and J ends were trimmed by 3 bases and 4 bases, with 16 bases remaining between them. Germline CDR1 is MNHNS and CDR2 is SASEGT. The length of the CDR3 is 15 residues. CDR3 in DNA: TGTGCCAGCAGTGACGGAAGGAGGCCCCTTTACGAGCAGTACTTC. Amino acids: CASSDGRRPLYEQYF.

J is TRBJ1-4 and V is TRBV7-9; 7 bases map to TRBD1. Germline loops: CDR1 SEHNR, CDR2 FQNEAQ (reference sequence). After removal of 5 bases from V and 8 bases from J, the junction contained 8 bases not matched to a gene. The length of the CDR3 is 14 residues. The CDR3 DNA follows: TGTGCCAGCAGCCCAGGGGGTCTCCGGGAAAAACTGTTTTTT. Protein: CASSPGGLREKLFF.

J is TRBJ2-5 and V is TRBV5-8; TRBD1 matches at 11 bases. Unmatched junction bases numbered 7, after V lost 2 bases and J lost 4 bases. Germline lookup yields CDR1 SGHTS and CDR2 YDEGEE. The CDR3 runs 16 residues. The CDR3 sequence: CASSFGQGAGIETQYF. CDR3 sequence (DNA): TGTGCCAGCAGCTTTGGACAGGGGGCCGGAATAGAGACCCAGTACTTC.

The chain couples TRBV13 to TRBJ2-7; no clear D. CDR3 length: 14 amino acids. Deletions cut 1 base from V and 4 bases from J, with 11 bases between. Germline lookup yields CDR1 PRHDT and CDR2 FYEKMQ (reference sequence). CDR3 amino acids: CASSLVGMKYEQYF. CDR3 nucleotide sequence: TGTGCCAGCAGCTTAGTGGGCATGAAGTACGAGCAGTACTTC. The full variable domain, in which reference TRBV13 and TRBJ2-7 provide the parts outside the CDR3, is AAGVIQSPRHLIKEKRETATLKCYPIPRHDTVYWYQQGPGQDPQFLISFYEKMQSDKGSIPDRFSAQQFSDYHSELNMSSLELGDSALYFCASSLVGMKYEQYFGPGTRLTVT.

The CDR3 DNA reads as TGTGCCAGTGGGGGGGCGGAATCCTATGGCTACACCTTC. Protein sequence: CASGGAESYGYTF. This sequence joins TRBV2 and TRBJ1-2; D possibly corresponds to TRBD1 (6 bases). CDR1 and CDR2 from the germline V gene are SNHLY and FYNNEI. V was cut by 9 bases and J by 4 bases, with 15 bases left in between. This CDR3 spans 13 amino acids.

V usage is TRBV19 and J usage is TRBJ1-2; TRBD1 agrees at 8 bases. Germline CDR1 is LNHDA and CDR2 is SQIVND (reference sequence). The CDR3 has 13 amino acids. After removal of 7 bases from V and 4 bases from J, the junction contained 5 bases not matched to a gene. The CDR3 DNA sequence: TGTGCCAGTACTCCGACAGGGGCCTATGGCTACACCTTC. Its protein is CASTPTGAYGYTF.

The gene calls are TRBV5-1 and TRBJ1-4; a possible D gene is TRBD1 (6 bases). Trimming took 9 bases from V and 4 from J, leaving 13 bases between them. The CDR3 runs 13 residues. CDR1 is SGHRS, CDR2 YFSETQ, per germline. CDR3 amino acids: CATARGLNEKLFF. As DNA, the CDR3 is TGCGCCACTGCCAGGGGCCTTAATGAAAAACTGTTTTTT. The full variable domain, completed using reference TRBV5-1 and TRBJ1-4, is KAGVTQTPRYLIKTRGQQVTLSCSPISGHRSVSWYQQTPGQGLQFLFEYFSETQRNKGNFPGRFSGRQFSNSRSEMNVSTLELGDSALYLCATARGLNEKLFFGSGTQLSVL.

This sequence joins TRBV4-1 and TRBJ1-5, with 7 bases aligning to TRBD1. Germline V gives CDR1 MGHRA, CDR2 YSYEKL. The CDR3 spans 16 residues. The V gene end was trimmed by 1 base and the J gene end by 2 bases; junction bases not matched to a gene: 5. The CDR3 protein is CASSQGDRAGNQPQHF. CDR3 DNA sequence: TGCGCCAGCAGCCAAGGCGACAGGGCGGGCAATCAGCCCCAGCATTTT.

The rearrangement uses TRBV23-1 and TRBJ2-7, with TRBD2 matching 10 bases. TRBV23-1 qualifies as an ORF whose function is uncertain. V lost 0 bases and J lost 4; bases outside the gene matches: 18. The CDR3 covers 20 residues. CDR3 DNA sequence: TGCGCCAGCAGTCAATCAGGGTTCCGGCTAGCGGGAGAAGGGATATACGAGCAGTACTTC. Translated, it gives CASSQSGFRLAGEGIYEQYF.

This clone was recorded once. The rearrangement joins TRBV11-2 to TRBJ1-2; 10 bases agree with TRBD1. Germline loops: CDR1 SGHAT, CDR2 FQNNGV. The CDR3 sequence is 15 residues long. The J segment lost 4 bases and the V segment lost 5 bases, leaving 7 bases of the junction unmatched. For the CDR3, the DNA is TGTGCCAGCAGCGGCCGGGACAGGGGCTCCTATGGCTACACCTTC. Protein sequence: CASSGRDRGSYGYTF.

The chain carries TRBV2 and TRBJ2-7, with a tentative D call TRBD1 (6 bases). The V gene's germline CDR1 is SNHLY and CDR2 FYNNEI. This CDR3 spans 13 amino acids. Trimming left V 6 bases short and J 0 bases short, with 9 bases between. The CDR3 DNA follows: TGTGCCAGCAGGACGGACAGCTCCTACGAGCAGTACTTC. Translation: CASRTDSSYEQYF. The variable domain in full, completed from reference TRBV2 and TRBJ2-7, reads EPEVTQTPSHQVTQMGQEVILRCVPISNHLYFYWYRQILGQKVEFLVSFYNNEISEKSEIFDDQFSVERPDGSNFTLKIRSTKLEDSAMYFCASRTDSSYEQYFGPGTRLTVT.

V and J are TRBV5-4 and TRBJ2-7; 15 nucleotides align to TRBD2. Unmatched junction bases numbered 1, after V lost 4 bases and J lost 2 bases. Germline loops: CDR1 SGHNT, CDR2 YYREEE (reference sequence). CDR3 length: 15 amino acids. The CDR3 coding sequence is TGTGCCAGCAGCCGGACTAGCGGGGGGGCCTACGAGCAGTACTTC. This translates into CASSRTSGGAYEQYF.

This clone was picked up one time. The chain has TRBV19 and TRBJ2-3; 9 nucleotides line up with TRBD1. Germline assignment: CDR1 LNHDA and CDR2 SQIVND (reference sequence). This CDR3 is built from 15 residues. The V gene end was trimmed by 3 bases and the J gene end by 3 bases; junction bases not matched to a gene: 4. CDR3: CASSIYRGQTDTQYF. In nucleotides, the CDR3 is TGTGCCAGTAGTATTTACAGGGGGCAAACAGATACGCAGTATTTT.

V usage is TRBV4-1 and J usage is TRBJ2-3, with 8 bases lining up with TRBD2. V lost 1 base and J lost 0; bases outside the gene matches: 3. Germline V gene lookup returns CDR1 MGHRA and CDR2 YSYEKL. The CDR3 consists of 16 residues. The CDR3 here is CASSQVASGSTDTQYF. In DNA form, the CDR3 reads TGCGCCAGCAGCCAAGTTGCTAGCGGGAGCACAGATACGCAGTATTTT.